This T cell receptor (beta chain) is drawn from a study of cytomegalovirus exposure and HLA in healthy donors. Whole-study results and caveats: A later analysis found most CMV-associated TCR beta chains apparently HLA-restricted.

PCR involved 60 Vbeta and 13 Jbeta primers. Only in-frame clones appear in the TCRdb table, and some are missing; sequencing was by immunoSEQ multiplex PCR. The sample consists of some 100,000 clones, 75% to 85% of them appearing once. The CDR3 is made up of 17 amino acids. Trimming cost V 1 base and J 0 bases, with 10 bases left between them. Germline CDR1 MGHRA, CDR2 YSYEKL. Remarks on this clone: Its target is not known.

Sequencing was performed on PBMCs. This clonotype was obtained from a young woman in good health and CMV-seronegative. The chain has TRBV4-1 and TRBJ1-6; D unresolved. CDR3: CASSQGGLSSYNSPLHF. The CDR3 DNA follows: TGCGCCAGCAGCCAAGGAGGGCTCAGCTCCTATAATTCACCCCTCCACTTT.